The next 10 T cell receptor beta chains were all read from a single sample in a study of blood T cell repertoires in COVID-19. The assay was immunoSEQ multiplex PCR, and TCRdb's table has in-frame clones only and misses some. The sample contains about 42,000 clones, roughly four fifths of which appear only once. Material: peripheral blood. The receptor source for this set is an older woman with acute or convalescent COVID-19.

This clone was recorded only once. The chain links TRBV6-1 to TRBJ2-4; the D gene is possibly TRBD2 (6 bases). From germline, CDR1 is MNHNS and CDR2 SASEGT. CDR3 size: 16 residues. V was clipped by 1 base and J by 0 bases, with 10 bases between them. CDR3 loop: CASSEDGRRAKNIQYF. For the CDR3, the DNA is TGTGCCAGCAGTGAAGATGGGAGGAGAGCCAAAAACATTCAGTACTTC.

The rearrangement links TRBV20-1 to TRBJ2-7, with 7 bases fitting TRBD1. CDR1 is DFQATT and CDR2 is SNEGSKA in the germline V gene (reference sequence). With V trimmed by 3 bases and J by 4 bases, 18 bases remained unmatched. This CDR3 region has 17 residues. CDR3 amino acids: CSASSRVGGRGLYEQYF. DNA for the CDR3: TGCAGTGCTAGTTCTAGGGTCGGCGGCAGGGGGTTATACGAGCAGTACTTC.

This clone has only a few counts. This sequence joins TRBV5-1 and TRBJ2-7; 7 bases are shared with TRBD2. The CDR3 is 14 residues long. Germline-derived CDR1 and CDR2 are SGHRS and YFSETQ. J lost 0 bases, V lost 4 bases, and 4 bases had no gene match. Here the CDR3 DNA reads TGCGCCAGCAGCCTAAGGGACTACTCCTACGAGCAGTACTTC. It specifies CASSLRDYSYEQYF.

The chain uses TRBV30 and TRBJ2-2; maybe TRBD2 (6 bases). This CDR3 spans 14 amino acids. CDR1 GTSNPN and CDR2 SVGIG come from the germline V gene (reference sequence). V lost 2 bases, J lost 5 bases, and 12 bases lay in between. CDR3 protein: CAWSPGDVTGELFF. The CDR3 region has the DNA TGTGCCTGGAGTCCGGGGGACGTTACCGGGGAGCTGTTTTTT.

The J gene is TRBJ2-1, the V gene TRBV25-1; 11 bases agree with TRBD1. J lost 5 bases, V lost 3 bases, and 12 bases had no gene match. From germline, CDR1 is MGHDK and CDR2 SYGVNS. The CDR3 consists of 18 residues. DNA for the CDR3: TGTGCCAGCAGTGATCCCAACCGCGGGACAGGGGGACACAATGAGCAGTTCTTC. Translation: CASSDPNRGTGGHNEQFF.

There are a few counts of this clone. The chain carries TRBV28 and TRBJ1-2, with 9 bases matching TRBD1. The CDR3 is 14 residues long. V lost 5 bases, J lost 7 bases, and 8 bases stayed unmatched. CDR1 is MDHEN, CDR2 SYDVKM, per germline. Written as DNA, the CDR3 is TGTGCCAGCAGTCAGGGACAGGGCCGCTTTGGCTACACCTTC. Its translation is CASSQGQGRFGYTF.

This chain connects TRBV19 to TRBJ2-3; 7 bases fit TRBD2. V gave up 5 bases and J gave up 5 bases; unmatched junction bases: 10. CDR3 length: 15 amino acids. Looked up from germline, CDR1 is LNHDA and CDR2 is SQIVND (reference sequence). This CDR3 reads CASSLGAGSGDTQYF. For the CDR3, the DNA is TGTGCCAGTAGTCTGGGAGCGGGGTCCGGAGATACGCAGTATTTT.

The rearrangement uses TRBV19 and TRBJ1-4, with 7 bases lining up with TRBD1. With 7 bases clipped from V and 8 bases from J, the junction kept 7 bases outside the gene matches. This CDR3 contains 13 residues. Germline-derived CDR1 and CDR2 are LNHDA and SQIVND (reference sequence). Here the CDR3 reads CASIHPDREKLFF. CDR3 bases: TGTGCCAGTATCCACCCGGACAGGGAAAAACTGTTTTTT. Filled out from reference TRBV19 and TRBJ1-4, the complete variable domain reads DGGITQSPKYLFRKEGQNVTLSCEQNLNHDAMYWYRQDPGQGLRLIYYSQIVNDFQKGDIAEGYSVSREKKESFPLTVTSAQKNPTAFYLCASIHPDREKLFFGSGTQLSVL.

This clone showed up just a few times. V is TRBV7-9 and J is TRBJ2-7; D remains ambiguous. V lost 0 bases to trimming and J lost 0 bases, with 12 bases between them. Germline loops: CDR1 SEHNR, CDR2 FQNEAQ (reference sequence). The CDR3 has 16 amino acids. This CDR3 is CASSLALSTDSYEQYF. The CDR3, as DNA: TGTGCCAGCAGCTTAGCACTATCTACCGACTCCTACGAGCAGTACTTC.

This chain uses TRBV15 with TRBJ2-3; unclear D gene. This CDR3 is built from 13 residues. The V and J ends lost 1 base and 1 base respectively, with 3 bases between them. Looked up from germline, CDR1 is LNHNV and CDR2 is YYDKDF (reference sequence). CDR3 coding DNA: TGTGCCACCAGCAGAGCGGGCACAGATACGCAGTATTTT. Translating gives CATSRAGTDTQYF.